This TCR beta chain derives from a study of T-cell memory formation after mild COVID-19. A single record per CDR3 protein comes from TCRdb applying MiXCR to the 5' RACE reads. This sample has roughly 150,000 distinct CDR3 sequences; roughly 15% occur once, and the top ten carry 13% to 15%. V shed 4 bases, J shed 4 bases, and the junction held 0 bases outside the gene matches. Germline CDR1 reads MNHEY; CDR2 reads SVGAGI. This CDR3 contains 12 residues. Material for sequencing was PBMCs or a T cell subset sorted from them (not recorded which). The rearrangement uses TRBV6-5 and TRBJ2-5, with 7 bases fitting TRBD1. The TCR was taken from an adult woman who had mild COVID-19 (a few samples of this study predate the infection). Cell type and time point are not known. CDR3 protein: CASSWTGETQYF. CDR3 bases: TGTGCCAGCAGTTGGACAGGAGAGACCCAGTACTTC.